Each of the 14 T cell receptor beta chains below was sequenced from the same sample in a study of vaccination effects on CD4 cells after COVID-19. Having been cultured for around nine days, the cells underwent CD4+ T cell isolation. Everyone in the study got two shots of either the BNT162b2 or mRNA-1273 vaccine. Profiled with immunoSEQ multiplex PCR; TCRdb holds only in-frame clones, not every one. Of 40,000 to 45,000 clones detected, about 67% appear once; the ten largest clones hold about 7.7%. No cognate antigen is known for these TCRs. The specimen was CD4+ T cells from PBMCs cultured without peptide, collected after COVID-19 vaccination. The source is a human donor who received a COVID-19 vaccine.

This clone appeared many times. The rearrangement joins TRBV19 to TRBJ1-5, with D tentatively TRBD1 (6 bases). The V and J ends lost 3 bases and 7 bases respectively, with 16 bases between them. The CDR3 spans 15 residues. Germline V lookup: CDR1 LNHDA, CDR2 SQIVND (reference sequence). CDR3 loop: CASSMTWGALQPQHF. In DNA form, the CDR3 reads TGTGCCAGTAGTATGACTTGGGGGGCTCTACAGCCCCAGCATTTT.

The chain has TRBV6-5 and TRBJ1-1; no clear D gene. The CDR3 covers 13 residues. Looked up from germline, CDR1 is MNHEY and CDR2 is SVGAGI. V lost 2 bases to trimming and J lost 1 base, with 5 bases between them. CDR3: CASSYAANTEAFF. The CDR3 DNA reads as TGTGCCAGCAGTTACGCGGCGAACACTGAAGCTTTCTTT.

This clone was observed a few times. The CDR3 region has the DNA TGCGCCAGCAGCCCCATGGGTGTCACAGATACGCAGTATTTT. Translating it yields CASSPMGVTDTQYF. The J gene is TRBJ2-3, the V gene TRBV5-1; D ambiguous. Trimming pared 4 bases from V and 2 bases from J, leaving 11 bases between. This CDR3 is built from 14 residues. CDR1 is SGHRS, CDR2 YFSETQ, per germline.

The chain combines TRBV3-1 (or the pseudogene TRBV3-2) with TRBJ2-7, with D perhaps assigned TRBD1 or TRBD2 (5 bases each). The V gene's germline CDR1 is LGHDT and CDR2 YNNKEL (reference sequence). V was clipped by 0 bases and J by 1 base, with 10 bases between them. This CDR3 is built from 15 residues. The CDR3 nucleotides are TGTGCCAGCAGCCAAGATCCGGGACGGTCCTACGAGCAGTACTTC. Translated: CASSQDPGRSYEQYF.

The CDR3, as DNA: TGTGCCAGCAGCGTAGCTCCCGGACTAGCGGCTGACAATGAGCAGTTCTTC. This sequence encodes CASSVAPGLAADNEQFF. The chain carries TRBV9 and TRBJ2-1, with 10 positions matching TRBD2. The CDR3 has 17 residues. CDR1 is SGDLS and CDR2 is YYNGEE in the germline V gene. The V gene end was trimmed by 0 bases and the J gene end by 5 bases; junction bases not matched to a gene: 8.

CDR3 loop: CASSFTPPGGNYGYTF. DNA of the CDR3: TGTGCCAGCAGCTTCACTCCCCCAGGAGGCAACTATGGCTACACCTTC. V gene TRBV7-9 combines with J gene TRBJ1-2; D gene uncertain. The germline V gene encodes CDR1 SEHNR and CDR2 FQNEAQ (reference sequence). V lost 3 bases and J lost 2, with 16 bases in between. This CDR3 region has 16 residues. Together with reference TRBV7-9 and TRBJ1-2, the CDR3 gives the full variable domain: DTGVSQNPRHKITKRGQNVTFRCDPISEHNRLYWYRQTLGQGPEFLTYFQNEAQLEKSRLLSDRFSAERPKGSFSTLEIQRTEQGDSAMYLCASSFTPPGGNYGYTFGSGTRLTVV.

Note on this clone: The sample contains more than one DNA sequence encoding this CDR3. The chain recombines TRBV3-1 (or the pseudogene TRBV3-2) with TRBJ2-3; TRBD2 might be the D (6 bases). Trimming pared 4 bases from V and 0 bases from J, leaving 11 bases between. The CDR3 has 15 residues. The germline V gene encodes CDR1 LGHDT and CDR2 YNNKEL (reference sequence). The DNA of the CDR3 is TGTGCCAGCAGCCCCACCGGGACTAGCACAGATACGCAGTATTTT. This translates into CASSPTGTSTDTQYF.

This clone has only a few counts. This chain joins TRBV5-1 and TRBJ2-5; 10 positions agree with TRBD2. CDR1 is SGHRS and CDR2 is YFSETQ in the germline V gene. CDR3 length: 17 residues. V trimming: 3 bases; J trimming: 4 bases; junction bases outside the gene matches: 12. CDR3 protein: CASSSTVSSGSGETQYF. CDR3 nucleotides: TGCGCCAGCAGCTCGACAGTTTCTAGCGGGAGCGGAGAGACCCAGTACTTC.

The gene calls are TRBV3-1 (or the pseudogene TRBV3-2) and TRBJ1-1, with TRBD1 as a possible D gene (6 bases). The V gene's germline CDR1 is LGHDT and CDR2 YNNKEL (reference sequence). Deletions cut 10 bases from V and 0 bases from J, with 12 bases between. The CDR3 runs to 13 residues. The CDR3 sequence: CATTGQLNTEAFF. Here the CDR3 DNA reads TGTGCCACCACGGGACAACTGAACACTGAAGCTTTCTTT.

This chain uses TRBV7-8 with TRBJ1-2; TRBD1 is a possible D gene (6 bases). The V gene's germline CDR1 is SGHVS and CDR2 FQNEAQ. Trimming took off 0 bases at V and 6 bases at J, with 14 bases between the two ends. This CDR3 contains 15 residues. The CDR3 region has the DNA TGTGCCAGCAGCTTAGCCGCTGGACAGATGGATGGCTACACCTTC. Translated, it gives CASSLAAGQMDGYTF. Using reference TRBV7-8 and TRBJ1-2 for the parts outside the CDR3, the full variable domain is GAGVSQSPRYKVAKRGQDVALRCDPISGHVSLFWYQQALGQGPEFLTYFQNEAQLDKSGLPSDRFFAERPEGSVSTLKIQRTQQEDSAVYLCASSLAAGQMDGYTFGSGTRLTVV.

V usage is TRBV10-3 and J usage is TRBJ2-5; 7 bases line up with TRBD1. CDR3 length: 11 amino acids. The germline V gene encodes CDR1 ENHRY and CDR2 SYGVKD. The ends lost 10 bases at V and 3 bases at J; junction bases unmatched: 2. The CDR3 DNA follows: TGTGCCACCACAGGGGAAGAGACCCAGTACTTC. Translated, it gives CATTGEETQYF.

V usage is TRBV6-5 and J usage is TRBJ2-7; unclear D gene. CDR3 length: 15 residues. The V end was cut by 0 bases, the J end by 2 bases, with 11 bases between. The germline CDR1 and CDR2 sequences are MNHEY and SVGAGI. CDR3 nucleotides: TGTGCCAGCAGTTACTCGACGGGCAGCCCCTACGAGCAGTACTTC. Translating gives CASSYSTGSPYEQYF.

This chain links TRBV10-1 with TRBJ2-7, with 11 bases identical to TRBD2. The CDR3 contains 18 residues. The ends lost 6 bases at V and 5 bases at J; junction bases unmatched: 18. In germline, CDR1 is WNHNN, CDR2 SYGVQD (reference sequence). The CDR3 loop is CASSPTPGLRTSGHEQYF. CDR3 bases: TGCGCCAGCAGCCCGACACCAGGACTAAGGACTAGCGGGCACGAGCAGTACTTC.

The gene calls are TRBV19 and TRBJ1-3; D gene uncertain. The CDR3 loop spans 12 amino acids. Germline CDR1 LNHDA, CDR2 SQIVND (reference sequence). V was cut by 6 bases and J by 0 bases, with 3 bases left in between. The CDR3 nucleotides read TGTGCCAGTAGACTCTCTGGAAACACCATATATTTT. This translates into CASRLSGNTIYF.